The sample holds a few counts of the clone carrying this T cell receptor beta chain. CDR1 KGHDR and CDR2 SFDVKD come from the germline V gene. This CDR3 is built from 15 residues. V shed 7 bases and J 4 bases; nucleotides not matched to a gene: 6. The data were taken from a study of T cell repertoires in cytomegalovirus infection. In TCRdb, the reads were re-called with MiXCR into one record per CDR3 protein. The sample contains 560,000 or so distinct CDR3 sequences, approximately 15% of which appear only once. Specimen: CD8+ T cells from PBMCs. The gene calls are TRBV24-1 and TRBJ2-2; 9 nucleotides align to TRBD2. This clonotype was sampled from a human donor in good health (CMV status not recorded). Some clones in this sample may be carry-over from other donors' samples. CDR3 protein: CATSPSGRLTGELFF. The CDR3 bases are TGTGCCACCAGCCCCAGCGGGAGGCTCACCGGGGAGCTGTTTTTT.